Below, 8 T cell receptor beta chains from the same sample are listed, as sequenced in a study of neurological immune-mediated disorders. TCRdb independently ran MiXCR on the 5' RACE reads; one entry per CDR3 protein. The table records some 78,000 distinct CDR3 sequences, around 4.6% of them present only once. Sequencing was performed on PBMCs. These receptors came from a woman aged 25-40 years with multiple sclerosis.

Concerning this clonotype itself: The junction does not match germline at one end; this may be a read error. This CDR3 reads CANSLRGARTEAFF. The CDR3 nucleotides are TGTGCCAACAGTTTACGGGGGGCGCGGACTGAAGCTTTCTTT. The chain couples TRBV27 to TRBJ1-1; D perhaps matches TRBD1 (6 bases). The length of the CDR3 is 14 residues. Germline V gene sequence: CDR1 MNHEY, CDR2 SMNVEV (reference sequence).

The rearrangement uses TRBV11-2 and TRBJ2-7; 7 bases agree with TRBD1. V lost 2 bases and J lost 4; bases outside the gene matches: 8. Germline V gene sequence: CDR1 SGHAT, CDR2 FQNNGV. CDR3 size: 15 residues. CDR3 coding DNA: TGTGCCAGCAGCTTAACGGGACAGCCACTTTACGAGCAGTACTTC. It yields the protein CASSLTGQPLYEQYF. Based on the CDR3 plus reference TRBV11-2 and TRBJ2-7, the full variable domain is EAGVAQSPRYKIIEKRQSVAFWCNPISGHATLYWYQQILGQGPKLLIQFQNNGVVDDSQLPKDRFSAERLKGVDSTLKIQPAKLEDSAVYLCASSLTGQPLYEQYFGPGTRLTVT.

V usage is TRBV5-1 and J usage is TRBJ2-5; 7 positions match TRBD2. The CDR3 is 16 residues long. The V gene end was trimmed by 0 bases and the J gene end by 0 bases; junction bases not matched to a gene: 5. Germline V gene data show CDR1 as SGHRS and CDR2 as YFSETQ. In DNA form, the CDR3 reads TGCGCCAGCAGCTTGGAGGGACTACTATACCAAGAGACCCAGTACTTC. It encodes CASSLEGLLYQETQYF.

This clonotype was seen many times. The rearrangement links TRBV20-1 to TRBJ2-3; 8 bases align to TRBD2. Germline values: CDR1 DFQATT, CDR2 SNEGSKA (reference sequence). The CDR3 has 14 residues. V trimming: 6 bases; J trimming: 0 bases; junction bases outside the gene matches: 5. The CDR3 coding sequence is TGCAGTGCCCCAGCGGGAGCTAGCACAGATACGCAGTATTTT. Its translation is CSAPAGASTDTQYF.

This chain uses TRBV7-9 with TRBJ1-1, with D possibly matching TRBD1 (5 bases). This CDR3 has 14 amino acids. The V end lost 4 bases, the J end lost 5 bases, and 14 bases lay between the germline ends. Germline lookup yields CDR1 SEHNR and CDR2 FQNEAQ (reference sequence). As DNA, the CDR3 is TGTGCCAGCAGCTCCCAAGCGGGGGGTACTGAAGCTTTCTTT. This codes for CASSSQAGGTEAFF. The full variable domain, completed using reference TRBV7-9 and TRBJ1-1, is DTGVSQNPRHKITKRGQNVTFRCDPISEHNRLYWYRQTLGQGPEFLTYFQNEAQLEKSRLLSDRFSAERPKGSFSTLEIQRTEQGDSAMYLCASSSQAGGTEAFFGQGTRLTVV.

This clonotype was seen many times. The J gene is TRBJ2-7, the V gene TRBV7-9; no definite D call. V lost 6 bases to trimming and J lost 6 bases, with 12 bases between them. Germline-derived CDR1 and CDR2 are SEHNR and FQNEAQ (reference sequence). This CDR3 has 12 residues. The chain's CDR3 is CASSTISFEQYF. The CDR3 DNA is TGTGCCAGCAGTACCATCTCGTTCGAGCAGTACTTC.

This clonotype showed up many times. The CDR3 spells CASSPYLTEAFF. CDR3 bases: TGTGCCAGCAGTCCGTACCTTACTGAAGCTTTCTTT. V gene TRBV12-3 or TRBV12-4 combines with J gene TRBJ1-1; the D is unclear. CDR3 length: 12 amino acids. V lost 5 bases and J 5 bases, leaving 9 bases between the germline ends.

This clonotype was recorded at least ten times. CDR3 coding DNA: TGCGCCAGCAGTTTGCACAGATCTGGGGCCAACGTCCTGACTTTC. This sequence encodes CASSLHRSGANVLTF. The chain couples TRBV5-1 to TRBJ2-6; D is unclear. In germline, CDR1 is SGHRS, CDR2 YFSETQ. V lost 5 bases, J lost 1 base, and 10 bases lay in between. The CDR3 consists of 15 residues.